One and the same sample provided the 17 T cell receptor beta chains below, sequenced in a study of identical twins. MiXCR, run by TCRdb on the 5' RACE reads, gives a single entry per CDR3 protein. This sample has 1,800,000 or so distinct CDR3 sequences, with about 30% found just once. The specimen sequenced was cord blood. Receptor source: a newborn girl in good health.

This clonotype has ten or more counts. The V and J genes are TRBV29-1 and TRBJ1-2; D not certain. The CDR3 runs to 10 residues. The germline CDR1 and CDR2 sequences are SQVTM and ANQGSEA. The germline V and J ends were trimmed by 4 bases and 7 bases, with 7 bases remaining between them. The CDR3 DNA sequence: TGCAGCGTTGTAGGGTTTGGCTACACCTTC. Its protein is CSVVGFGYTF.

The chain is built from TRBV9 and TRBJ2-3; D remains unclear. Trimming left V 0 bases short and J 4 bases short, with 9 bases between. Germline V gene lookup returns CDR1 SGDLS and CDR2 YYNGEE. This CDR3 comprises 14 residues. The CDR3 DNA sequence: TGTGCCAGCAGCGTAGGTCCGAACCCAGATACGCAGTATTTT. Translation gives CASSVGPNPDTQYF.

This clonotype was counted at least ten times. The rearrangement links TRBV20-1 to TRBJ2-1, with D tentatively TRBD2 (6 bases). Trimming took off 1 base at V and 2 bases at J, with 9 bases between the two ends. The CDR3 extends over 14 amino acids. Germline V gives CDR1 DFQATT, CDR2 SNEGSKA (reference sequence). Written as DNA, the CDR3 is TGCAGTGCTAGAGTATTAGCGGCCTACAATGAGCAGTTCTTC. This encodes CSARVLAAYNEQFF.

Concerning this clonotype itself: As the CDR3 is not closed by the conserved phenylalanine or tryptophan, this likely results from a read error. The rearrangement joins TRBV4-1 to TRBJ1-2; no definite D call. This CDR3 is 15 amino acids long. Germline CDR1 reads MGHRA; CDR2 reads YSYEKL. Trimming removed 0 bases at V and 4 bases at J, with 12 bases between. CDR3 nucleotide sequence: TGCGCCAGCAGCCAAGAGGTGGGCATCCTCTATGGCTACACCTTA. Translating it yields CASSQEVGILYGYTL.

This clonotype appeared a few times. The rearrangement uses TRBV20-1 and TRBJ2-4; D possibly corresponds to TRBD1 (8 bases). The J call may be mistaken, given a closer DNA end match to TRBJ2-7. The CDR3 covers 14 residues. Germline V gene data show CDR1 as DFQATT and CDR2 as SNEGSKA (reference sequence). The CDR3 coding sequence is TGCAGTGCAGGACAGGGAGGGGGCTCCTACGAGCAGTACTTC. This gives the protein CSAGQGGGSYEQYF.

The rearrangement links TRBV3-1 to TRBJ2-1; no clear D gene. CDR3 length: 14 residues. The germline V gene has CDR1 LGHDT and CDR2 YNNKEL (reference sequence). V gave up 1 base and J gave up 4 bases, with 8 bases separating them. The CDR3 DNA is TGTGCCAGCAGCCAAGTGGCAGCTTACAATGAGCAGTTCTTC. Amino acids: CASSQVAAYNEQFF.

There are a few counts of this clonotype. V usage is TRBV4-2 and J usage is TRBJ1-1; D ambiguous. Germline assignment: CDR1 LGHNA and CDR2 YNFKEQ. The CDR3 totals 16 residues. V lost 4 bases, J lost 4 bases, and 19 bases lay in between. CDR3 nucleotide sequence: TGTGCCAGCAGCCCTAAAAGATCCTCACAGTTCACTGAAGCTTTCTTT. Residues: CASSPKRSSQFTEAFF.

This clonotype was seen more than once but under ten times. The chain joins TRBV28 to TRBJ2-1; TRBD1 matches at 7 bases. CDR1 is MDHEN and CDR2 is SYDVKM in the germline V gene. With V trimmed by 7 bases and J by 2 bases, 5 bases remained unmatched. The length of the CDR3 is 14 residues. The CDR3 loop reads CASKGARAYNEQFF. The DNA for the CDR3 is TGTGCCAGCAAGGGGGCAAGGGCCTACAATGAGCAGTTCTTC.

The chain uses TRBV28 and TRBJ2-2; 7 bases are a match to TRBD2. The J segment lost 3 bases and the V segment lost 4 bases, leaving 2 bases of the junction unmatched. CDR3 length: 14 residues. CDR1 and CDR2 (germline): MDHEN, SYDVKM. The CDR3 nucleotides read TGTGCCAGCAGTTCAGCGGGATACACCGGGGAGCTGTTTTTT. Its protein is CASSSAGYTGELFF.

The V call is TRBV3-1, the J call TRBJ2-3; D remains unclear. V was trimmed by 1 base and J by 0 bases, leaving 11 bases between them. Looked up from germline, CDR1 is LGHDT and CDR2 is YNNKEL (reference sequence). The CDR3 sequence is 16 residues long. The CDR3 region is CASSQVPGASTDTQYF. The DNA for the CDR3 is TGTGCCAGCAGCCAAGTCCCGGGCGCTAGCACAGATACGCAGTATTTT.

The DNA of the CDR3 is TGTGCCAGCAGTGACGCGGATTCCCTCGAGCAGTACTTC. Translation gives CASSDADSLEQYF. V and J are TRBV2 and TRBJ2-7; D call uncertain. The germline CDR1 and CDR2 sequences are SNHLY and FYNNEI. This CDR3 has 13 residues. V was trimmed by 3 bases and J by 6 bases, leaving 12 bases between them.

This clonotype was seen a handful of times. This rearrangement joins TRBV5-1 to TRBJ2-1; 12 bases map to TRBD2. Germline assignment: CDR1 SGHRS and CDR2 YFSETQ. Trimming at V came to 4 bases and at J to 4 bases, leaving 9 bases not matched to a gene. The CDR3 runs 17 residues. The CDR3 DNA sequence: TGCGCCAGCAGCCCCTACGGACTAGCGGGACCTTACAATGAGCAGTTCTTC. Protein product: CASSPYGLAGPYNEQFF.

This sequence joins TRBV29-1 and TRBJ2-7; 7 bases agree with TRBD1. Unmatched junction bases numbered 8, after V lost 6 bases and J lost 0 bases. The CDR3 length is 14 residues. Germline CDR1 and CDR2: SQVTM and ANQGSEA. The DNA of the CDR3 is TGCAGCGTAAACAGGGGACCCAACTCCTACGAGCAGTACTTC. Translating gives CSVNRGPNSYEQYF.

This rearrangement joins TRBV4-1 to TRBJ2-3; TRBD1 or TRBD2 may be the D gene (5 bases each). The CDR3 consists of 14 residues. The V end lost 2 bases, the J end lost 7 bases, and 13 bases lay between the germline ends. Germline V gene sequence: CDR1 MGHRA, CDR2 YSYEKL. CDR3 sequence (DNA): TGCGCCAGCAGCCAACCCCCCGGGGCGTATACGCAGTATTTT. It encodes CASSQPPGAYTQYF.

There are a few counts of this clonotype. The chain combines TRBV12-3 or TRBV12-4 with TRBJ2-7; no clear D. The V end lost 3 bases, the J end lost 7 bases, and 13 bases lay between the germline ends. The CDR3 has 13 residues. In DNA, the CDR3 is TGTGCCAGCAGTTTCGGCCCTTTCTTTGAGCAGTACTTC. Its protein product is CASSFGPFFEQYF.

The CDR3 reads CASSQRLAGEQYF. The CDR3 coding sequence is TGTGCCAGCAGCCAGCGACTAGCGGGGGAGCAGTACTTC. J is TRBJ2-7 and V is TRBV3-1, with 11 bases fitting TRBD2. CDR3 size: 13 residues. Germline V gene sequence: CDR1 LGHDT, CDR2 YNNKEL (reference sequence). Germline trimming cut 3 bases from V and 7 bases from J; bases unmatched to any gene: 2.

The rearrangement links TRBV13 to TRBJ1-4, with D possibly being TRBD1 (5 bases). CDR3 length: 15 residues. The germline V gene has CDR1 PRHDT and CDR2 FYEKMQ (reference sequence). Trimming took off 5 bases at V and 5 bases at J, with 15 bases between the two ends. The CDR3 coding sequence is TGTGCCAGCAGCCGAAACAGGTTTTCCAATGAAAAACTGTTTTTT. This sequence encodes CASSRNRFSNEKLFF.